These 2 T cell receptor beta chains originate from one sample sequenced in a study of T cell responses to AZD1222 COVID-19 vaccine. Sequenced by immunoSEQ multiplex PCR; TCRdb stores in-frame clones only, minus some. The sample gives around 150,000 clones, roughly 90% of which show up once; 5.5% is in the top ten. The source was peripheral blood, collected on day 0 of AZD1222 vaccination. These receptors were obtained from an adult in good health.

This sequence joins TRBV7-6 and TRBJ2-3; TRBD2 agrees at 8 bases. Germline CDR1 SGHVS, CDR2 FNYEAQ. V shed 1 base, J shed 4 bases, and the junction held 7 bases outside the gene matches. The CDR3 runs 16 residues. The CDR3 region has the DNA TGTGCCAGCAGCTTAGAGGTAGCGGGGAACGCAGATACGCAGTATTTT. Amino acids: CASSLEVAGNADTQYF.

This chain connects TRBV30 to TRBJ1-5, with TRBD1 matching 7 bases. The length of the CDR3 is 14 residues. CDR1 is GTSNPN, CDR2 SVGIG, per germline (reference sequence). The J segment lost 2 bases and the V segment lost 3 bases, leaving 4 bases of the junction unmatched. In nucleotides, the CDR3 is TGTGCCTGGAGCAGGGGGGATGGCAATCAGCCCCAGCATTTT. Protein: CAWSRGDGNQPQHF.